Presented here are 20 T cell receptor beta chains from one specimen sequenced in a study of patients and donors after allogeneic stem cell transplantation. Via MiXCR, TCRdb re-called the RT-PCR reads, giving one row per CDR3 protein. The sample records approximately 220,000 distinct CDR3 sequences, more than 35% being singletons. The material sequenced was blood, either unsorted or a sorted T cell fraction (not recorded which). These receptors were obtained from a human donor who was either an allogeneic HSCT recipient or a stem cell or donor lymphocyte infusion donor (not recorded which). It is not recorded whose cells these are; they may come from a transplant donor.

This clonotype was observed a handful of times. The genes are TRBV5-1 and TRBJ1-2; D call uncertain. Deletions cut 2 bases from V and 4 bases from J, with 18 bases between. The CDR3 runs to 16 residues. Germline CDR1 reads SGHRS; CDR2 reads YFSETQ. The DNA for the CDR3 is TGCGCCAGCAGCTTCTTAGGGCCCATTGGGAGCTATGGCTACACCTTC. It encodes CASSFLGPIGSYGYTF.

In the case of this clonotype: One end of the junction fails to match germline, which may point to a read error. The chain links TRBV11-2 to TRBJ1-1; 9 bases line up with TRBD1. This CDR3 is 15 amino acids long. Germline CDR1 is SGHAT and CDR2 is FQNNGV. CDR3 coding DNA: TGTGCCAGCAGCCACTGGACAGGGGAGAACACTGAAGTTTTCTTT. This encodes CASSHWTGENTEVFF.

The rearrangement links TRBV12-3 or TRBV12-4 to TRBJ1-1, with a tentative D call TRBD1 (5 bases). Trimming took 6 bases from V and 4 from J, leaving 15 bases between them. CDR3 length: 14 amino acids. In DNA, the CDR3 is TGTGCCAGCAGGGTGAGAGGGGCGGCCACTGAAGCTTTCTTT. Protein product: CASRVRGAATEAFF.

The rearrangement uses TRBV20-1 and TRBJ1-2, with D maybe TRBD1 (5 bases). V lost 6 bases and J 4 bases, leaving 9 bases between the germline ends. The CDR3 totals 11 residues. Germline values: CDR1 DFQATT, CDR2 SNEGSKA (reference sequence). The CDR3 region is CSALGVYGYTF. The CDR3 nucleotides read TGCAGTGCCCTAGGGGTCTATGGCTACACCTTC.

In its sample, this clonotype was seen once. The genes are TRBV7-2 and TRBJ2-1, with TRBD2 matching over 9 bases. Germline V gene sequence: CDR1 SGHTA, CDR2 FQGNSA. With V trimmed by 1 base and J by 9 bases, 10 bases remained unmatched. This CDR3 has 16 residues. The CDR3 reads CASSLGLAGAVGEQFF. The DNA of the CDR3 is TGTGCCAGCAGCTTAGGGTTAGCGGGGGCCGTGGGTGAGCAGTTCTTC.

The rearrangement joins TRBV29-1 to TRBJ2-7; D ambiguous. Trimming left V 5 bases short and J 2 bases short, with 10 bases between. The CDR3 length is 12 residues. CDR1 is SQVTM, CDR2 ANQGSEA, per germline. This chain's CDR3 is CSVKTTTYEQYF. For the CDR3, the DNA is TGCAGCGTTAAAACAACAACCTACGAGCAGTACTTC.

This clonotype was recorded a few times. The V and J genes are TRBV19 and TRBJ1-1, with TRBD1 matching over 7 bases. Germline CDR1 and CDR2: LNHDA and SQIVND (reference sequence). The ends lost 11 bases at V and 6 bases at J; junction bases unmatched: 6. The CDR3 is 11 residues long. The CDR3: CAATTGSEAFF. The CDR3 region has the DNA TGTGCCGCGACGACAGGGTCTGAAGCTTTCTTT.

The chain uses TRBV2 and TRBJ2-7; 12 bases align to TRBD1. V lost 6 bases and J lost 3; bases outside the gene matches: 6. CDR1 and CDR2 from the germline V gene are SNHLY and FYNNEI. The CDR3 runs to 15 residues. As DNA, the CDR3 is TGTGCCAGCAGCGTCCGGGACAGGGGGCTCTACGAGCAGTACTTC. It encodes CASSVRDRGLYEQYF.

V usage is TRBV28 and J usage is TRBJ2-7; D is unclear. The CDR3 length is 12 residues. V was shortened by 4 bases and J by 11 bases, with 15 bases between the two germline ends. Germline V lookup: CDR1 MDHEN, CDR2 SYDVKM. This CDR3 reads CASSSGPAREYF. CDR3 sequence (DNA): TGTGCCAGCAGTTCTGGACCGGCCCGAGAGTACTTC.

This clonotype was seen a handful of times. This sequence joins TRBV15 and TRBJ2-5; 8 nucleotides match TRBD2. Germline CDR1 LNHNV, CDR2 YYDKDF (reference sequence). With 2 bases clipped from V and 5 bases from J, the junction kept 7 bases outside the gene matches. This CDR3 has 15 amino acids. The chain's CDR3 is CATSRPPGLDETQYF. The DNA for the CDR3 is TGTGCCACCAGCAGACCGCCGGGACTAGACGAGACCCAGTACTTC.

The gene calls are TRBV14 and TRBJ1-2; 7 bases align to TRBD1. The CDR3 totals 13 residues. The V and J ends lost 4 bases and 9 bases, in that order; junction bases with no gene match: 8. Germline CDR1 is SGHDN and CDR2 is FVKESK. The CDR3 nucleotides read TGTGCCAGCAGCCGCTCTACACAGGGGCGCTACACCTTC. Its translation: CASSRSTQGRYTF.

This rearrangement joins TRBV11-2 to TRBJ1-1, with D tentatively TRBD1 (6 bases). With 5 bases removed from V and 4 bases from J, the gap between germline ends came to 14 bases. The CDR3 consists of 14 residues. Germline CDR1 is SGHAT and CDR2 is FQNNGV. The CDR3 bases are TGTGCCAGCAGCCACACAGGGTCCCCCACTGAAGCTTTCTTT. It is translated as CASSHTGSPTEAFF. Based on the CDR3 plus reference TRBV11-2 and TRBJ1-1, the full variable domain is EAGVAQSPRYKIIEKRQSVAFWCNPISGHATLYWYQQILGQGPKLLIQFQNNGVVDDSQLPKDRFSAERLKGVDSTLKIQPAKLEDSAVYLCASSHTGSPTEAFFGQGTRLTVV.

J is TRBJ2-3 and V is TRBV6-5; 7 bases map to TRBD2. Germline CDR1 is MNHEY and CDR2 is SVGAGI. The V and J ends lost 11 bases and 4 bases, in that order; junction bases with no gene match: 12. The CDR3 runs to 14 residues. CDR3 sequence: CAAALGEGSDTQYF. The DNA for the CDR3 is TGTGCCGCAGCTCTCGGGGAGGGATCAGATACGCAGTATTTT.

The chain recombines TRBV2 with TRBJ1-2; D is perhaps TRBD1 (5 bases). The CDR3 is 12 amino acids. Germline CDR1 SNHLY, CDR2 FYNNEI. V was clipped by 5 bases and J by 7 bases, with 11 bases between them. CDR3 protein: CASSRGASGYTF. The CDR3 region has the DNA TGTGCCAGCAGTCGCGGGGCCTCTGGCTACACCTTC.

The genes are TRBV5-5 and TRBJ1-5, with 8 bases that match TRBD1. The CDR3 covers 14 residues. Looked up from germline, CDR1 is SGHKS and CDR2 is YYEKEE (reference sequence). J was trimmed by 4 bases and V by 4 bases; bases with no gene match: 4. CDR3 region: CASSPGQVNQPQHF. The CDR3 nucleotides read TGTGCCAGCAGCCCGGGACAGGTAAATCAGCCCCAGCATTTT.

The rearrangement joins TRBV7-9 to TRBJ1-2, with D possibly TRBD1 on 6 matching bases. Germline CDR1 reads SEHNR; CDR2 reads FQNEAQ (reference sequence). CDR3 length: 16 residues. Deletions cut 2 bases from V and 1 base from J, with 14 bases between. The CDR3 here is CASSLTGNRDNYGYTF. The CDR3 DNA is TGTGCCAGCAGCTTAACAGGAAACAGGGATAACTATGGCTACACCTTC.

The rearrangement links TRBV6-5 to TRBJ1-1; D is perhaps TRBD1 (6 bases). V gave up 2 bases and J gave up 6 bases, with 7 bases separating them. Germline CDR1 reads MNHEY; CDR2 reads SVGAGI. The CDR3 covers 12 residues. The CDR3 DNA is TGTGCCAGCAGTTACGGGGGCCCTGAAGCTTTCTTT. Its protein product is CASSYGGPEAFF.

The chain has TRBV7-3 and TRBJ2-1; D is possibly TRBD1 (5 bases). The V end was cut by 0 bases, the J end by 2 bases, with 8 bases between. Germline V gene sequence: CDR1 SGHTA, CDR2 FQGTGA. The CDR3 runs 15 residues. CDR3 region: CASSLTGATYNEQFF. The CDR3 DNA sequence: TGTGCCAGCAGCTTAACAGGGGCAACCTACAATGAGCAGTTCTTC.

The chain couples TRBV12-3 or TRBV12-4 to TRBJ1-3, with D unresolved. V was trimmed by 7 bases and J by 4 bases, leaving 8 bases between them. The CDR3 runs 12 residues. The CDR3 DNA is TGTGCCAGCACCCTCGGGGGAAACACCATATATTTT. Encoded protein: CASTLGGNTIYF.

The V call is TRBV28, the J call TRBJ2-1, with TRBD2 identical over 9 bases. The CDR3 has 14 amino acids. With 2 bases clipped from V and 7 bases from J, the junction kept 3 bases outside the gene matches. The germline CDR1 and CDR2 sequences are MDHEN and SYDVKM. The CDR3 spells CASSLAGGPNEQFF. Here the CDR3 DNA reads TGTGCCAGCAGTTTAGCGGGGGGGCCGAATGAGCAGTTCTTC.